What follows is one TCR beta chain and its context. The CDR3 covers 14 residues. The germline CDR1 and CDR2 sequences are SGHRS and YFSETQ. V shed 4 bases and J shed 6 bases, with 16 bases lying between them. The source of the sample is a study of T cell clones after liver transplantation. Method: immunoSEQ multiplex PCR; TCRdb's copy keeps in-frame clones and lacks some. Of roughly 62,000 clones in the sample, around 70% were seen once. This receptor was obtained from a human patient who received a liver transplant. T cells may partly derive from the graft donor. The sequences come from CD4+ T cells from blood, collected at the approximately 15-month timepoint. The chain recombines TRBV5-1 with TRBJ1-2; D possibly corresponds to TRBD1 (5 bases). In nucleotides, the CDR3 is TGCGCCAGCAGCCCCAATGTCGGGGGAGATGGCTACACCTTC. Its protein product is CASSPNVGGDGYTF.